Detailed here is one TCR beta chain. V dropped 5 bases and J dropped 0 bases, with 14 bases sitting between them. Germline CDR1 is DFQATT and CDR2 is SNEGSKA (reference sequence). The CDR3 sequence is 14 residues long. The authors used template switching to add a universal primer site and gave cDNA unique molecular identifiers. TCRdb ran MiXCR on the 5' RACE reads and lists one entry per CDR3 protein. The sample shows fewer than 900,000 distinct CDR3 sequences, around 20% of them seen only once. These data originate in a study of identical twins. The data also belong to a second study, concerning T cells expressing NK-cell markers. This second report adds: More than 5 donors showed dominant NKG2C+ clonotypes comprising roughly 1.0-7.0% of their CD8+ T cells. There remained a lack of clarity about HCMV specificity of expanded NKG2C+ T cell clones.

This clonotype was sampled from a woman between 18 and 30 years old in good health. The sample taken for sequencing was PBMCs. The J gene is TRBJ2-7, the V gene TRBV20-1, with D uncertain. CDR3 sequence: CSAPGVPTSYEQYF. CDR3 DNA sequence: TGCAGTGCTCCCGGCGTCCCCACCTCCTACGAGCAGTACTTC.